This T cell receptor beta chain was documented in a study of CD8+ T cells in alopecia areata. Study-level background: Approximately 7-11-week-old female C3H/HeJ mice were grafted with skin from spontaneously alopecic approximately 6-13-month-old C3H/HeJ graft donors.

RNA was extracted and reverse transcribed into cDNA as the sequencing template. The data were produced by immunoSEQ multiplex PCR, yet TCRdb's version contains in-frame clones alone and is incomplete. The sample contains approximately 280,000 clones, none of them singletons. At least ten counts were recorded for this clone. Its matching antigen is unknown. Gene names follow the mouse nomenclature. Read sequence stops 4 residues before the CDR3 end, and the germline J gene provides the missing end. The germline V and J ends were trimmed by 0 bases and 0 bases, with 11 bases remaining between them. Germline V gives CDR1 MNHDT, CDR2 YYDKIL. This CDR3 is 17 amino acids long. Sorting relied on CD4, CD8alpha, NKG2D, NKG2ACE and other markers applied to pooled cutaneous lymph node cells. General study findings and limits: Sequence data from scalp samples additionally include resident alphabeta T cells of normal skin. Compared with normal scalp, lesional scalp had higher clonality and more expanded CD8+ clones.

This receptor was obtained from a C3H/HeJ mouse with alopecia areata. Mouse MHC haplotype: H2-k. Sequenced sample: CD4+ T cells sorted from a lymph node. The chain carries TRBV17 and TRBJ2-2; D perhaps matches TRBD2 (6 bases). The sequenced part of the CDR3 DNA is TGTGCTAGCAGTAGAGATCGCTGGGGACCAAACACCGGG. Its translation: CASSRDRWGPNTG. The CDR3 in its entirety is CASSRDRWGPNTGQLYF.